The 8 T cell receptor beta chains below were found in one sample sequenced in a study of OX40 agonist ivuxolimab in advanced cancers. TCRdb's table, derived via immunoSEQ multiplex PCR, lists solely in-frame clones and lacks some. The sample holds under 20,000 clones; around 64% are singletons and the top ten take about 8.4%. Sequenced material: CD4+ or CD8+ T cells sorted from blood, taken in a trial of the OX40 agonist ivuxolimab. The receptors were gathered from an adult with an advanced solid tumor such as melanoma, head and neck, liver or kidney cancer.

The V and J genes are TRBV7-9 and TRBJ2-1; TRBD1 or TRBD2 may be the D gene (5 bases each). This CDR3 spans 14 amino acids. Germline CDR1 and CDR2: SEHNR and FQNEAQ (reference sequence). V was shortened by 2 bases and J by 8 bases, with 13 bases between the two germline ends. This CDR3 reads CASSLYRGPHEQFF. CDR3 DNA: TGTGCCAGCAGCTTATACCGGGGCCCTCATGAGCAGTTCTTC.

CDR3 in amino acids: CASSPSGDTNYGYTF. For the CDR3, the DNA is TGTGCCAGCTCACCGAGCGGGGATACTAACTATGGCTACACCTTC. The genes are TRBV18 and TRBJ1-2; D gene ambiguous. Looked up from germline, CDR1 is KGHSH and CDR2 is LQKENI. Trimming removed 3 bases from V and 0 bases from J, with 11 bases in between. The CDR3 runs 15 residues.

The V gene is TRBV7-9, the J gene TRBJ1-4, with D unresolved. CDR1 SEHNR and CDR2 FQNEAQ come from the germline V gene (reference sequence). V dropped 7 bases and J dropped 4 bases, with 7 bases sitting between them. The CDR3 has 12 amino acids. This CDR3 reads CASTSFNEKLFF. CDR3 bases: TGTGCCAGCACCAGCTTTAATGAAAAACTGTTTTTT.

The chain combines TRBV4-1 with TRBJ1-5, with D perhaps TRBD1 (5 bases). This CDR3 comprises 15 residues. Per germline, CDR1 MGHRA and CDR2 YSYEKL. Trimming stripped 7 bases from V and 3 bases from J, with 16 bases between. In DNA, the CDR3 is TGCGCCAGCAAGTCGGGGGTTGGAGCCAATCAGCCCCAGCATTTT. Its translation is CASKSGVGANQPQHF.

The gene calls are TRBV6-5 and TRBJ2-1, with 7 bases that match TRBD2. The CDR3 is 15 residues long. The germline V gene encodes CDR1 MNHEY and CDR2 SVGAGI. V shed 2 bases and J 8 bases; nucleotides not matched to a gene: 9. The CDR3 spells CASSYISGEEDEQFF. The CDR3 coding sequence is TGTGCCAGCAGTTACATCAGCGGGGAGGAGGATGAGCAGTTCTTC.

The rearrangement joins TRBV7-9 to TRBJ2-4; the match to TRBD2 covers 7 bases. V shed 2 bases, J shed 1 base, and the junction held 5 bases outside the gene matches. Germline CDR1 reads SEHNR; CDR2 reads FQNEAQ (reference sequence). The CDR3 covers 16 residues. CDR3 in DNA: TGTGCCAGCAGCTTATCGGGGGGTCTTGCCAAAAACATTCAGTACTTC. Its protein product is CASSLSGGLAKNIQYF.

This clone appeared a few times. The V call is TRBV28, the J call TRBJ1-5; D not certain. Germline V gene sequence: CDR1 MDHEN, CDR2 SYDVKM. CDR3 length: 14 amino acids. With 1 base removed from V and 2 bases from J, the gap between germline ends came to 6 bases. CDR3 region: CASSLFVGNQPQHF. The CDR3 DNA sequence: TGTGCCAGCAGTTTATTTGTCGGCAATCAGCCCCAGCATTTT.

The J gene is TRBJ1-4, the V gene TRBV7-9; D call uncertain. V lost 3 bases and J lost 8, with 13 bases in between. Germline CDR1 reads SEHNR; CDR2 reads FQNEAQ (reference sequence). This CDR3 has 14 residues. CDR3 amino acids: CASSFEWRTEKLFF. CDR3 nucleotide sequence: TGTGCCAGCAGCTTTGAGTGGAGGACGGAAAAACTGTTTTTT.